Presented here are 14 T cell receptor beta chains from one specimen sequenced in a study of T-cell memory formation after mild COVID-19. From the 5' RACE reads, TCRdb called clonotypes with MiXCR, one entry per CDR3 protein. The repertoire includes approximately 250,000 distinct CDR3 sequences, roughly 15% of them detected once, and roughly 23% sits in the top ten. What was sequenced was PBMCs or a T cell subset sorted from them (not recorded which). Receptors were obtained from a man younger than 30 who had mild COVID-19 (a few samples of this study predate the infection). Cell type and time point are not known.

The J gene is TRBJ2-1, the V gene TRBV29-1, with D perhaps TRBD2 (6 bases). The CDR3 has 13 amino acids. V was cut by 1 base and J by 9 bases, with 13 bases left in between. In germline, CDR1 is SQVTM, CDR2 ANQGSEA. CDR3 sequence reads: CSVEVRPGGEQFF. CDR3 DNA sequence: TGCAGCGTTGAAGTCCGCCCCGGGGGTGAGCAGTTCTTC.

This clonotype showed up just a few times. The V call is TRBV10-3, the J call TRBJ2-3, with a weak D call TRBD1 (6 bases). Germline V gene sequence: CDR1 ENHRY, CDR2 SYGVKD. The V end lost 2 bases, the J end lost 0 bases, and 15 bases lay between the germline ends. There are 17 residues in the CDR3. The CDR3 loop reads CAISERRTATSTDTQYF. The CDR3 DNA sequence: TGTGCCATCAGTGAGCGGAGGACAGCAACTAGCACAGATACGCAGTATTTT.

The genes are TRBV7-6 and TRBJ2-3; tentative D call: TRBD1 (6 bases). The germline V gene encodes CDR1 SGHVS and CDR2 FNYEAQ. Trimming pared 0 bases from V and 3 bases from J, leaving 10 bases between. The CDR3 loop spans 15 amino acids. CDR3: CASSLAGQRTDTQYF. The CDR3 region has the DNA TGTGCCAGCAGCTTAGCTGGACAGCGAACAGATACGCAGTATTTT.

The V call is TRBV4-3, the J call TRBJ2-2, with D possibly matching TRBD2 (5 bases). This CDR3 comprises 16 residues. The germline gives CDR1 LGHNA, CDR2 YSLEER. The V end was cut by 3 bases, the J end by 8 bases, with 19 bases between. The CDR3 DNA reads TGCGCCAGCAGCCAGGAGGTGGGCAGAGTCGTGGGGGAGCTGTTTTTT. Its translation is CASSQEVGRVVGELFF.

The V and J genes are TRBV6-6 and TRBJ1-2; D is undetermined. From germline, CDR1 is MNHNY and CDR2 SVGAGI (reference sequence). The CDR3 spans 15 residues. Trimming stripped 5 bases from V and 4 bases from J, with 17 bases between. CDR3 sequence: CASSHPLDQTYGYTF. The CDR3 DNA sequence: TGTGCCAGCAGTCACCCTCTTGACCAGACCTATGGCTACACCTTC.

The chain is built from TRBV6-2 or TRBV6-3 and TRBJ1-1; D gene ambiguous. This CDR3 region has 11 residues. The V gene's germline CDR1 is MNHEY and CDR2 SVGEGT. V lost 1 base, J lost 6 bases, and 3 bases lay in between. The CDR3 spells CASSYFPEAFF. The CDR3 DNA is TGTGCCAGCAGTTACTTCCCTGAAGCTTTCTTT.

The chain links TRBV4-3 to TRBJ1-6; D is unclear. The length of the CDR3 is 16 residues. Germline CDR1 LGHNA, CDR2 YSLEER. Trimming cost V 1 base and J 0 bases, with 7 bases left between them. The CDR3 region has the DNA TGCGCCAGCAGCCAAGGATGGCGCTCCTATAATTCACCCCTCCACTTT. This translates into CASSQGWRSYNSPLHF.

This clonotype was observed a handful of times. The chain recombines TRBV5-1 with TRBJ2-5; 10 bases map to TRBD2. The CDR3 consists of 18 residues. The trim removed 0 bases at V and 5 bases at J, leaving 13 bases unmatched. Germline assignment: CDR1 SGHRS and CDR2 YFSETQ. The CDR3 DNA is TGCGCCAGCAGCTTGGCTTCTAGCGGGGGCGCGGCGACCGAGACCCAGTACTTC. It specifies CASSLASSGGAATETQYF.

The V call is TRBV7-8, the J call TRBJ1-6; D gene unclear. With 5 bases removed from V and 8 bases from J, the gap between germline ends came to 19 bases. The germline CDR1 and CDR2 sequences are SGHVS and FQNEAQ. The CDR3 extends over 16 amino acids. This chain's CDR3 is CASSTTPTRGDSPLHF. CDR3 nucleotides: TGTGCCAGCAGCACCACGCCCACCCGGGGTGATTCACCCCTCCACTTT.

The chain is built from TRBV27 and TRBJ2-4, with D tentatively TRBD1 (6 bases). Trimming removed 4 bases at V and 5 bases at J, with 18 bases between. Germline assignment: CDR1 MNHEY and CDR2 SMNVEV (reference sequence). The CDR3 is 16 amino acids. The CDR3, as DNA: TGTGCCAGCAGTTCCCGGGACAAAGTTCGAGAAAACATTCAGTACTTC. Translation: CASSSRDKVRENIQYF.

In this sample, this clonotype turned up many times. The chain carries TRBV7-2 and TRBJ1-2; D ambiguous. Germline assignment: CDR1 SGHTA and CDR2 FQGNSA. V was cut by 5 bases and J by 4 bases, with 11 bases left in between. This CDR3 has 13 residues. Written as DNA, the CDR3 is TGTGCCAGCAGCACAACAGTCTCCTATGGCTACACCTTC. It translates to CASSTTVSYGYTF.

This clonotype showed up many times. The V gene is TRBV5-1, the J gene TRBJ1-6; tentatively, D is TRBD1 (5 bases). V gave up 0 bases and J gave up 8 bases, with 9 bases separating them. The CDR3 is made up of 14 amino acids. Germline V gene sequence: CDR1 SGHRS, CDR2 YFSETQ. The CDR3 region has the DNA TGCGCCAGCAGCTTGGAGGGGAAGGATTCACCCCTCCACTTT. Its protein product is CASSLEGKDSPLHF.

This clonotype counts as medium-sized. V usage is TRBV4-2 and J usage is TRBJ2-5, with 9 bases fitting TRBD2. The germline V gene has CDR1 LGHNA and CDR2 YNFKEQ. V lost 0 bases and J lost 0; bases outside the gene matches: 8. This CDR3 is built from 18 residues. CDR3 amino acids: CASSQEENSGGHQETQYF. The CDR3 bases are TGTGCCAGCAGCCAAGAAGAGAATAGCGGGGGACACCAAGAGACCCAGTACTTC.

This clonotype was counted ten times or more. The chain is built from TRBV29-1 and TRBJ2-2; the D gene is possibly TRBD1 (7 bases). The CDR3 loop spans 19 amino acids. V shed 0 bases and J shed 4 bases, with 24 bases lying between them. Looked up from germline, CDR1 is SQVTM and CDR2 is ANQGSEA. CDR3 protein: CSVEDPFNGGTVSTGELFF. In DNA, the CDR3 is TGCAGCGTTGAAGATCCATTTAACGGAGGGACAGTAAGCACCGGGGAGCTGTTTTTT.